This T cell receptor (beta chain) was sequenced in a study of blood T cell repertoires in COVID-19. In the authors' workflow: Estimated nucleated cell counts came from reference gene primer amplification. This table comes from immunoSEQ multiplex PCR, and its TCRdb copy is limited to in-frame clones, with some not included. V, J and clone size are taken as reported in that table, and D and trimming were inferred from the DNA itself. Of some 200,000 clones in the sample, 80% to 90% were seen once. With V trimmed by 3 bases and J by 9 bases, 4 bases remained unmatched. The CDR3 has 12 amino acids. Per the germline V gene, CDR1 is MRHNA and CDR2 is SNTAGT. Which cohort a participant joined came from the clinical history participants gave.

This chain connects TRBV6-4 to TRBJ1-2; 7 nucleotides agree with TRBD1. The specimen sequenced was PBMCs or T cells enriched from blood (not recorded which). The source of this sequence is a woman between 50 and 59 years old in a cohort exposed to, infected with or recovered from COVID-19 (not recorded which). This CDR3 is CASSEQGQRYTF. CDR3 DNA: TGTGCCAGCAGTGAACAGGGGCAGCGCTACACCTTC.